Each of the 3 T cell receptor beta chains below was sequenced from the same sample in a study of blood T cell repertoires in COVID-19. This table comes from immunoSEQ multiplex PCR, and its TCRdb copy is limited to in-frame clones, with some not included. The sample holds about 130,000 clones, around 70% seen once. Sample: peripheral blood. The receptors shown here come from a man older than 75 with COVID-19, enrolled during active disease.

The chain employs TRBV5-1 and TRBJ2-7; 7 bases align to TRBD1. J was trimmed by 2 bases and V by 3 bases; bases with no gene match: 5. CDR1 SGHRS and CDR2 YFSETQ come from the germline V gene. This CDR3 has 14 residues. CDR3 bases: TGCGCCAGCAGCTCACACAGGGGAACCTACGAGCAGTACTTC. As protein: CASSSHRGTYEQYF. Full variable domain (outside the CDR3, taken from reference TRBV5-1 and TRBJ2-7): KAGVTQTPRYLIKTRGQQVTLSCSPISGHRSVSWYQQTPGQGLQFLFEYFSETQRNKGNFPGRFSGRQFSNSRSEMNVSTLELGDSALYLCASSSHRGTYEQYFGPGTRLTVT.

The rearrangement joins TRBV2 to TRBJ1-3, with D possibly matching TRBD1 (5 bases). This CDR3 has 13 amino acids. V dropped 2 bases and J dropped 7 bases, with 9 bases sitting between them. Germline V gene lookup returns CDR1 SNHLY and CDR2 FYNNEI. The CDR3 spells CASSEMSGNTIYF. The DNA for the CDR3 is TGTGCCAGCAGTGAAATGTCAGGGAACACCATATATTTT.

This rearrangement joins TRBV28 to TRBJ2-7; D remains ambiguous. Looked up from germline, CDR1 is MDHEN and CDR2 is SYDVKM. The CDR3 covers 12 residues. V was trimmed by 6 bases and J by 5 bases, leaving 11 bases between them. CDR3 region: CASSSLRNEQYF. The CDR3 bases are TGTGCCAGCAGCTCGCTGAGGAACGAGCAGTACTTC.